This T cell receptor (beta chain) derives from a study of blood T cell repertoires in COVID-19. In the study overall: The United States, Italy and Spain provided the acute and convalescent COVID-19 samples. PBMCs, B-cell-depleted T cells, or T cells provided the cDNA or gDNA that made up the material.

Participants spanned ages about 18 to 90 years and resided in roughly 22 US areas. Researchers sorted participants into cohorts using their self-reported clinical history. TCRdb keeps only in-frame clones here, not all; method: immunoSEQ multiplex PCR. The repertoire consists of some 200,000 clones, with around 85% occurring once and the leading ten covering about 1.3%. Trimming took 6 bases from V and 7 from J; bases not matched to a gene: 5. Germline values: CDR1 SQVTM, CDR2 ANQGSEA. The CDR3 is made up of 12 amino acids. The receptor was derived from a woman in her forties with acute COVID-19. Sequenced sample: PBMCs or T cells enriched from blood (not recorded which). This chain uses TRBV29-1 with TRBJ1-2, with TRBD1 identical over 10 bases. The CDR3 coding sequence is TGCAGCGTAAGCTGGACAGGGGGTGGCTACACCTTC. Amino acids: CSVSWTGGGYTF.